This T cell receptor (beta chain) was captured by sequencing in a study of T cell repertoires in ileal Crohn's disease. Study overall: Median disease duration was about eight years; 35% smoked at surgery. Whole-study results and caveats: Compared with non-smokers, active smokers at surgery showed more clonal expansions. Mucosal expansions were suggested to be mainly CD8 T cells.

Adults with ileal or ileocolonic Crohn's disease and an indication for resection were eligible. Produced via immunoSEQ multiplex PCR; TCRdb's table is partial and in-frame only. The sample lists 13,000 to 15,000 clones, less than 90% occurring once. Germline V gene lookup returns CDR1 SGHNT and CDR2 YYREEE (reference sequence). This CDR3 region has 15 residues. The junction had 9 bases not matched to a gene; V was cut back by 4 bases and J by 4 bases. As to this clone: The antigen is undetermined.

The chain carries TRBV5-4 and TRBJ2-3; 7 nucleotides match TRBD1. Sequencing was carried out using ileal tissue. This TCR derives from an adult with Crohn's disease. CDR3: CASSTQTGRADTQYF. DNA for the CDR3: TGTGCCAGCAGCACACAGACAGGGCGGGCAGATACGCAGTATTTT.